Listed here are 14 T cell receptor beta chains from one sample, sequenced in a study of Graves' ophthalmopathy and Graves' hyperthyroidism. Beta-chain TCR CDR3 regions were amplified from RNA transcripts. The workflow started with a first-round RT-PCR run with HTBI primers and then moved on to a second-round multiplex PCR. TCRdb used MiXCR to reprocess the multiplex PCR reads, holding one entry per CDR3 protein. The sample lists approximately 1.2 million distinct CDR3 sequences, about 38% occurring once. What was sequenced was peripheral blood or thyroid tissue (not recorded which). Every receptor here comes from an adult man with Graves' hyperthyroidism.

This clonotype was seen only a few times. This chain connects TRBV20-1 to TRBJ1-5, with TRBD1 identical over 9 bases. V lost 7 bases, J lost 5 bases, and 9 bases stayed unmatched. This CDR3 spans 14 amino acids. Germline assignment: CDR1 DFQATT and CDR2 SNEGSKA (reference sequence). CDR3 nucleotide sequence: TGCAGTGGAACCGGGACAGGGAGAGATCAGCCCCAGCATTTT. Encoded protein: CSGTGTGRDQPQHF.

This clonotype was picked up many times. The gene calls are TRBV13 and TRBJ2-7; TRBD1 aligns across 7 bases. Losses at the gene ends were 5 bases for V and 3 bases for J; bases not matched to a gene: 7. The germline V gene encodes CDR1 PRHDT and CDR2 FYEKMQ (reference sequence). This CDR3 contains 14 residues. CDR3 sequence reads: CASSQPRDSYEQYF. CDR3 nucleotides: TGTGCCAGCAGCCAACCGAGGGACAGCTACGAGCAGTACTTC.

J is TRBJ1-2 and V is TRBV11-2; 9 bases are a match to TRBD1. Germline assignment: CDR1 SGHAT and CDR2 FQNNGV. After removal of 1 base from V and 6 bases from J, the junction contained 6 bases not matched to a gene. The CDR3 loop spans 15 amino acids. Here the CDR3 reads CASSLAPGQGDGYTF. As DNA, the CDR3 is TGTGCCAGCAGCTTAGCCCCGGGACAGGGAGATGGCTACACCTTC. Full variable domain (rest looked up from reference TRBV11-2 and TRBJ1-2): EAGVAQSPRYKIIEKRQSVAFWCNPISGHATLYWYQQILGQGPKLLIQFQNNGVVDDSQLPKDRFSAERLKGVDSTLKIQPAKLEDSAVYLCASSLAPGQGDGYTFGSGTRLTVV.

This clonotype showed up just once. One end of the junction varies from germline; a read error may be responsible. V usage is TRBV19 and J usage is TRBJ1-5, with a possible D match to TRBD1 (6 bases). Germline CDR1 and CDR2: LNHDA and SQIVND (reference sequence). The CDR3 has 14 amino acids. In DNA form, the CDR3 reads TGTGTCAGTAAACCCAACGGGGGCGTTCAGCCCCAGCATTTT. It encodes CVSKPNGGVQPQHF.

The CDR3 sequence is CSAIRTGSVGYTF. CDR3 nucleotide sequence: TGCAGTGCCATCAGAACAGGGTCGGTTGGCTACACCTTC. The gene calls are TRBV20-1 and TRBJ1-2; D may be TRBD1 (6 bases). Trimming left V 6 bases short and J 7 bases short, with 18 bases between. CDR1 DFQATT and CDR2 SNEGSKA come from the germline V gene (reference sequence). The CDR3 totals 13 residues.

There are many counts of this clonotype. The chain joins TRBV24-1 to TRBJ2-5, with 7 bases fitting TRBD1. The trim removed 3 bases at V and 5 bases at J, leaving 5 bases unmatched. Germline lookup yields CDR1 KGHDR and CDR2 SFDVKD. This CDR3 comprises 14 residues. The CDR3 DNA follows: TGTGCCACCAGTGATCACCACAGGGGTGAGACCCAGTACTTC. Its protein product is CATSDHHRGETQYF.

Only a few counts were recorded for this clonotype. This chain links TRBV15 with TRBJ2-2; D gene uncertain. CDR1 is LNHNV, CDR2 YYDKDF, per germline (reference sequence). V gave up 2 bases and J gave up 0 bases, with 10 bases separating them. The CDR3 length is 16 residues. CDR3 bases: TGTGCCACCAGCAGACTTGGGCAGGCGAACACCGGGGAGCTGTTTTTT. Translated: CATSRLGQANTGELFF.

This rearrangement joins TRBV19 to TRBJ1-1; D is undetermined. Germline values: CDR1 LNHDA, CDR2 SQIVND (reference sequence). The CDR3 contains 16 residues. The V gene lost 1 base and the J gene lost 3 bases, with 15 bases spanning the gap. CDR3 DNA: TGTGCCAGTAGTATAGTTCGGGGATTTGGTGACACTGAAGCTTTCTTT. Translating it yields CASSIVRGFGDTEAFF.

A few counts support this clonotype. The rearrangement uses TRBV12-3 or TRBV12-4 and TRBJ1-1; D remains ambiguous. V lost 6 bases, J lost 3 bases, and 14 bases lay in between. CDR3 size: 14 residues. The CDR3 DNA reads TGTGCCAGCAGGCCCCTCGATTGGGACACTGAAGCTTTCTTT. Translation: CASRPLDWDTEAFF.

About this clonotype: A read error may be the cause here, since a much bigger clone is one base away. A read error is likely, as this CDR3 ends without the conserved phenylalanine or tryptophan. V is TRBV11-2 and J is TRBJ2-5; possible D gene TRBD2, 6 bases. Between the trimmed V and J ends, which lost 5 bases and 5 bases, there was a span of 24 bases. The CDR3 is 17 residues long. CDR1 is SGHAT and CDR2 is FQNNGV in the germline V gene. DNA of the CDR3: TGTGCCAGCAGCGTTGGACCACTAGCCCACGTCGGGGAGACCCAGTACCTC. Translating gives CASSVGPLAHVGETQYL.

In the case of this clonotype: Since a much larger clone is just one base distant, this may be a read error. Given the absence of the conserved phenylalanine or tryptophan at the CDR3 end, a read error is likely. In DNA form, the CDR3 reads TGCAGCGTTAAACCGGGCCCCTACGAGCAGTACTCC. This gives the protein CSVKPGPYEQYS. The chain combines TRBV29-1 with TRBJ2-7, with unresolved D. The V gene's germline CDR1 is SQVTM and CDR2 ANQGSEA. There are 12 residues in the CDR3. Trimming stripped 5 bases from V and 2 bases from J, with 10 bases between.

This clonotype was detected only a few times. The rearrangement links TRBV12-3 or TRBV12-4 to TRBJ2-7; TRBD2 matches at 12 bases. There are 16 residues in the CDR3. CDR3 in DNA: TGTGCTAGTGCCCCTTCGACTAGCGGGGGCTCCTACGAGCAGTACTTC. The encoded protein is CASAPSTSGGSYEQYF.

The chain is built from TRBV5-1 and TRBJ1-2; unclear D gene. The CDR3 has 15 amino acids. Trimming cost V 0 bases and J 2 bases, with 11 bases left between them. Germline lookup yields CDR1 SGHRS and CDR2 YFSETQ. The CDR3 loop reads CASSLEVGENYGYTF. The CDR3 DNA sequence: TGCGCCAGCAGCTTGGAGGTTGGAGAGAACTATGGCTACACCTTC.

This clonotype was observed a few times. The rearrangement uses TRBV2 and TRBJ1-1; 10 bases agree with TRBD1. The CDR3 runs 14 residues. Germline-derived CDR1 and CDR2 are SNHLY and FYNNEI. Losses at the gene ends were 8 bases for V and 4 bases for J; bases not matched to a gene: 7. The CDR3 sequence is CASGGTGAITEAFF. The CDR3 DNA is TGTGCCAGCGGGGGGACAGGGGCGATCACTGAAGCTTTCTTT.